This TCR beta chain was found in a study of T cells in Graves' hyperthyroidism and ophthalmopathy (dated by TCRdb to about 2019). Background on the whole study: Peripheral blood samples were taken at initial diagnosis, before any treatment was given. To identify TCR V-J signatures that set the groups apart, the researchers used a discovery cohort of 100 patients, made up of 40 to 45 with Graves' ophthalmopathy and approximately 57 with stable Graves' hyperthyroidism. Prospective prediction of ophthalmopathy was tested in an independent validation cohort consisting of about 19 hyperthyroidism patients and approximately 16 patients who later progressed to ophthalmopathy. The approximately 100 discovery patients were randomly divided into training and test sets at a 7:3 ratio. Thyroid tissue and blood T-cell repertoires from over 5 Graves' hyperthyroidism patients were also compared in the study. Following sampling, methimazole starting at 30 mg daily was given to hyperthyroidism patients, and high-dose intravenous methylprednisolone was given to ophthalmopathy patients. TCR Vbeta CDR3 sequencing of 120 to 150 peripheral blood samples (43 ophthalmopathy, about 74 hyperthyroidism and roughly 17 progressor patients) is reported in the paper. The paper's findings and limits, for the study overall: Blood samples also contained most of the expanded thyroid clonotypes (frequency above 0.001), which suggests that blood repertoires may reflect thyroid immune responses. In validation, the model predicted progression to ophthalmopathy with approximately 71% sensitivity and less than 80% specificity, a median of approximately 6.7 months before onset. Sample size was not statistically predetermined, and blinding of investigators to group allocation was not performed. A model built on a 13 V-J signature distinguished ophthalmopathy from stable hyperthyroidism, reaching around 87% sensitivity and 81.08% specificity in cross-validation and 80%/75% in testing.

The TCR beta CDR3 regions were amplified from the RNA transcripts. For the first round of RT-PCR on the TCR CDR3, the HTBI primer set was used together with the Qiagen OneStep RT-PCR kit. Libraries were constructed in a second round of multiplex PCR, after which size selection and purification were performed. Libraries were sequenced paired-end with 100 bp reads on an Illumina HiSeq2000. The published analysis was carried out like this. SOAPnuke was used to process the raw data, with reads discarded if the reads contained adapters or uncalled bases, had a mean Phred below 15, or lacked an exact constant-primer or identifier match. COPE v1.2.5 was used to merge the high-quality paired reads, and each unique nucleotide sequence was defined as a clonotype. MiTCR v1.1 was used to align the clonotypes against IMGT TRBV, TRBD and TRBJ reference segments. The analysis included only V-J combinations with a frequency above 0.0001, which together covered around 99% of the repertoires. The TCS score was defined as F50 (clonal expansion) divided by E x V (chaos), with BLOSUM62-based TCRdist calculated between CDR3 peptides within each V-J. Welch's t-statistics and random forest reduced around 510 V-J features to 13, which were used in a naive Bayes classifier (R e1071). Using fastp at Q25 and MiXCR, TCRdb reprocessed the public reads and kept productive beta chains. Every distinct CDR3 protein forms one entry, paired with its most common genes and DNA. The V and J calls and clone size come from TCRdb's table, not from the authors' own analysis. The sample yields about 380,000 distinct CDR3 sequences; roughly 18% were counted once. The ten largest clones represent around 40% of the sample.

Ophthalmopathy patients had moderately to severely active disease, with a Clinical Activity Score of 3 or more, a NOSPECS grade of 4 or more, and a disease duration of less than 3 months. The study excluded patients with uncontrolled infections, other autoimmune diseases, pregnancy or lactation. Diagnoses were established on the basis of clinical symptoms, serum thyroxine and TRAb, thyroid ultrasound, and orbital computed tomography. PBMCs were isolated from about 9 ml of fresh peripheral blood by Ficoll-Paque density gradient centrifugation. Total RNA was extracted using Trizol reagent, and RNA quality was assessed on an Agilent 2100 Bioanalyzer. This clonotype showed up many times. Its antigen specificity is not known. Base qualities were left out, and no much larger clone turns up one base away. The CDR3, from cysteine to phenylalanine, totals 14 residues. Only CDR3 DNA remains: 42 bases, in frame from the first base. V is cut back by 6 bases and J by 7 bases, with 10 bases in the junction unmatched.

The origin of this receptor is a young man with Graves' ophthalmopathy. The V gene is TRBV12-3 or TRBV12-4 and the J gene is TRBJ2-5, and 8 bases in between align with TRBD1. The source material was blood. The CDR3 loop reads CASSRRQGIGTQYF. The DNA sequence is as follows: TGTGCCAGCAGCAGACGACAGGGGATTGGGACCCAGTACTTC.